Listed below are T cell receptor beta chains from one sample, sequenced in a study of blood T cell repertoires in COVID-19. Sequenced by immunoSEQ multiplex PCR; TCRdb stores in-frame clones only, minus some. The sample carries 130,000 to 150,000 clones, 70% to 85% recorded once. The sequencing input was peripheral blood. Receptor source: a man aged 55 to 70 with active or convalescent COVID-19. CDR3s include the opening cysteine and the closing phenylalanine or tryptophan. Fields, in order: D gene, V gene, J gene, clone size, CDR3 length, CDR3 protein, CDR3 DNA. D genes are given only for firm matches. The size entry is marked missing in some rows and otherwise reads once, few, many or a size class.

d_call: NA; v_call: TRBV21-1; j_call: TRBJ2-5; clone_size: NA; cdr3_length: 15; cdr3_aa: CASSKEGGAQETQYF; cdr3_nt: TGTGCCAGCAGCAAGGAGGGGGGGGCGCAAGAGACCCAGTACTTC
d_call: NA; v_call: TRBV3-1/TRBV3-2; j_call: TRBJ2-3; clone_size: NA; cdr3_length: 15; cdr3_aa: CASSKGYRSTDTQYF; cdr3_nt: TGTGCCAGCAGCAAAGGGTACAGAAGCACAGATACGCAGTATTTT
d_call: TRBD1; v_call: TRBV7-9; j_call: TRBJ2-7; clone_size: NA; cdr3_length: 12; cdr3_aa: CASSAGTGEQYF; cdr3_nt: TGTGCCAGCAGCGCCGGGACAGGCGAGCAGTACTTC
d_call: NA; v_call: TRBV6-6; j_call: TRBJ1-5; clone_size: NA; cdr3_length: 16; cdr3_aa: CASVPGGQGNNQPQHF; cdr3_nt: TGTGCCAGCGTTCCGGGGGGGCAGGGGAACAATCAGCCCCAGCATTTT
d_call: NA; v_call: TRBV9; j_call: TRBJ1-1; clone_size: NA; cdr3_length: 15; cdr3_aa: CASSHGQAGGTEAFF; cdr3_nt: TGTGCCAGCAGCCACGGCCAGGCAGGTGGCACTGAAGCTTTCTTT
d_call: TRBD2; v_call: TRBV4-3; j_call: TRBJ2-1; clone_size: NA; cdr3_length: 13; cdr3_aa: CASSPREGGEQFF; cdr3_nt: TGCGCCAGCAGTCCCAGGGAGGGAGGCGAGCAGTTCTTC
d_call: TRBD1; v_call: TRBV6-5; j_call: TRBJ1-1; clone_size: NA; cdr3_length: 15; cdr3_aa: CASSYLGQGDTEAFF; cdr3_nt: TGTGCCAGCAGTTACTTGGGACAGGGCGACACTGAAGCTTTCTTT
d_call: NA; v_call: TRBV7-6; j_call: TRBJ2-7; clone_size: NA; cdr3_length: 16; cdr3_aa: CASSPRGPGISYEQYF; cdr3_nt: TGTGCCAGCAGCCCTAGGGGCCCAGGGATCTCCTACGAGCAGTACTTC
d_call: TRBD1; v_call: TRBV6-5; j_call: TRBJ1-2; clone_size: NA; cdr3_length: 15; cdr3_aa: CASNIRDRSNYGYTF; cdr3_nt: TGTGCCAGCAATATCCGGGACAGAAGCAACTATGGCTACACCTTC
d_call: NA; v_call: TRBV12-3/TRBV12-4; j_call: TRBJ1-1; clone_size: once; cdr3_length: 12; cdr3_aa: CASTTANTEAFF; cdr3_nt: TGTGCCAGCACGACAGCGAACACTGAAGCTTTCTTT
d_call: TRBD2; v_call: TRBV19; j_call: TRBJ2-5; clone_size: NA; cdr3_length: 17; cdr3_aa: CASSKTGTSGGGETQYF; cdr3_nt: TGTGCCAGTAGTAAAACCGGGACTAGCGGGGGGGGTGAGACCCAGTACTTC
d_call: NA; v_call: TRBV28; j_call: TRBJ1-5; clone_size: NA; cdr3_length: 19; cdr3_aa: CASSSSGSFTRYSNQPQHF; cdr3_nt: TGTGCCAGCAGTTCCTCGGGGTCCTTTACCAGATATAGCAATCAGCCCCAGCATTTT
d_call: NA; v_call: TRBV5-4; j_call: TRBJ2-2; clone_size: NA; cdr3_length: 15; cdr3_aa: CASSIRGGGTGELFF; cdr3_nt: TGTGCCAGCAGCATCCGAGGGGGGGGCACCGGGGAGCTGTTTTTT
d_call: NA; v_call: TRBV4-3; j_call: TRBJ1-3; clone_size: NA; cdr3_length: 15; cdr3_aa: CASSQDPTGSGTIYF; cdr3_nt: TGCGCCAGCAGCCAAGATCCCACAGGGTCAGGCACCATATATTTT
d_call: NA; v_call: TRBV9; j_call: TRBJ2-1; clone_size: NA; cdr3_length: 15; cdr3_aa: CASTPTSNAYNEQFF; cdr3_nt: TGTGCCAGCACGCCCACTAGCAACGCCTACAATGAGCAGTTCTTC
d_call: TRBD2; v_call: TRBV12-5; j_call: TRBJ2-7; clone_size: NA; cdr3_length: 18; cdr3_aa: CASGLVPLGARGSYEQYF; cdr3_nt: TGTGCTAGTGGTTTGGTCCCTTTGGGAGCGCGGGGGTCCTACGAGCAGTACTTC
d_call: NA; v_call: TRBV19; j_call: TRBJ1-4; clone_size: few; cdr3_length: 14; cdr3_aa: CASKRSGINEKLFF; cdr3_nt: TGTGCCAGTAAACGCTCGGGAATTAATGAAAAACTGTTTTTT
d_call: TRBD2; v_call: TRBV6-2/TRBV6-3; j_call: TRBJ2-2; clone_size: NA; cdr3_length: 16; cdr3_aa: CASSYLSGANTGELFF; cdr3_nt: TGTGCCAGCAGTTACCTTAGCGGGGCTAACACCGGGGAGCTGTTTTTT
d_call: TRBD1; v_call: TRBV14; j_call: TRBJ1-6; clone_size: NA; cdr3_length: 15; cdr3_aa: CASSLRTGLNSPLHF; cdr3_nt: TGTGCCAGCAGCCTGCGGACAGGGTTGAATTCACCCCTCCACTTT
d_call: TRBD1; v_call: TRBV14; j_call: TRBJ1-2; clone_size: few; cdr3_length: 15; cdr3_aa: CASSQDITGAYGYTF; cdr3_nt: TGTGCCAGCAGCCAAGATATCACAGGGGCGTATGGCTACACCTTC
d_call: NA; v_call: TRBV30; j_call: TRBJ1-5; clone_size: NA; cdr3_length: 15; cdr3_aa: CAWSGGLASNQPQHF; cdr3_nt: TGTGCCTGGAGTGGGGGACTTGCGAGCAATCAGCCCCAGCATTTT
d_call: TRBD1; v_call: TRBV19; j_call: TRBJ2-3; clone_size: NA; cdr3_length: 14; cdr3_aa: CASRQDRQTDTQYF; cdr3_nt: TGTGCCAGTAGACAGGACAGGCAAACAGATACGCAGTATTTT
d_call: NA; v_call: TRBV5-5; j_call: TRBJ2-1; clone_size: NA; cdr3_length: 15; cdr3_aa: CASSKWTVAGNEQFF; cdr3_nt: TGTGCCAGCAGCAAATGGACTGTGGCAGGCAATGAGCAGTTCTTC
d_call: NA; v_call: TRBV7-2; j_call: TRBJ1-5; clone_size: few; cdr3_length: 14; cdr3_aa: CASSLQGDYQPQHF; cdr3_nt: TGTGCCAGCAGCCTACAGGGAGACTATCAGCCCCAGCATTTT
d_call: TRBD1; v_call: TRBV30; j_call: TRBJ1-2; clone_size: few; cdr3_length: 15; cdr3_aa: CAWSVGPGTGTGYTF; cdr3_nt: TGTGCCTGGAGTGTGGGTCCCGGGACAGGCACTGGCTACACCTTC
d_call: NA; v_call: TRBV2; j_call: TRBJ1-1; clone_size: NA; cdr3_length: 14; cdr3_aa: CASSVLGPTSEAFF; cdr3_nt: TGTGCCAGCAGTGTACTTGGGCCTACCTCTGAAGCTTTCTTT
d_call: NA; v_call: TRBV4-2; j_call: TRBJ1-2; clone_size: NA; cdr3_length: 15; cdr3_aa: CASSQDRDNGYGYTF; cdr3_nt: TGTGCCAGCAGCCAAGATCGGGACAACGGCTATGGCTACACCTTC
d_call: TRBD2; v_call: TRBV2; j_call: TRBJ2-1; clone_size: NA; cdr3_length: 15; cdr3_aa: CASSEYSGTNNEQFF; cdr3_nt: TGTGCCAGCAGTGAATACAGCGGGACCAACAATGAGCAGTTCTTC